Presented here are 24 T cell receptor beta chains from one specimen sequenced in a study of blood T cell dynamics during melanoma immunotherapy. Noted time point: pre-treatment baseline. Libraries were prepared by immunoSEQ multiplex PCR; TCRdb keeps only in-frame clonotypes and omits some of them. The sample yields about 22,000 clones, roughly 91% seen once. The specimen was blood, collected from a patient treated with checkpoint blockade. These TCRs come from a human donor with melanoma.

The J gene is TRBJ2-1, the V gene TRBV27, with TRBD1 matching 9 bases. CDR1 is MNHEY and CDR2 is SMNVEV in the germline V gene (reference sequence). This CDR3 comprises 17 residues. V dropped 0 bases and J dropped 2; count of bases not matched to a gene: 5. CDR3 region: CASSLSATGGPYNEQFF. The CDR3 coding sequence is TGTGCCAGCAGTTTATCGGCTACAGGGGGCCCCTACAATGAGCAGTTCTTC.

The table lists this clone with a few counts. CDR3 region: CATELGGARNTIYF. The DNA of the CDR3 is TGTGCCACCGAATTAGGGGGGGCAAGAAACACCATATATTTT. The chain has TRBV7-2 and TRBJ1-3; possibly TRBD1 for D (6 bases). V dropped 10 bases and J dropped 5 bases, with 18 bases sitting between them. CDR3 length: 14 residues. Germline CDR1 reads SGHTA; CDR2 reads FQGNSA.

The chain has TRBV18 and TRBJ1-1; TRBD1 agrees at 10 bases. The germline gives CDR1 KGHSH, CDR2 LQKENI. The length of the CDR3 is 16 residues. The V gene end was trimmed by 0 bases and the J gene end by 0 bases; junction bases not matched to a gene: 1. The CDR3 here is CASSPPTGGLNTEAFF. CDR3 in DNA: TGTGCCAGCTCACCACCGACAGGGGGCCTGAACACTGAAGCTTTCTTT.

The gene calls are TRBV7-9 and TRBJ2-3; D unresolved. Trimming stripped 5 bases from V and 1 base from J, with 7 bases between. Germline V gene lookup returns CDR1 SEHNR and CDR2 FQNEAQ (reference sequence). The CDR3 contains 13 residues. The CDR3 reads CASSPQRTDTQYF. The CDR3 DNA sequence: TGTGCCAGCAGCCCACAGCGCACAGATACGCAGTATTTT.

This chain uses TRBV18 with TRBJ2-7, with 8 nucleotides matching TRBD2. CDR3 length: 13 residues. V lost 2 bases, J lost 7 bases, and 4 bases stayed unmatched. CDR1 is KGHSH and CDR2 is LQKENI in the germline V gene. The CDR3 reads CASSPSAGEEQYF. The CDR3, as DNA: TGTGCCAGCTCACCATCAGCGGGGGAGGAGCAGTACTTC.

This clone has a single count. The chain joins TRBV7-8 to TRBJ1-1, with 7 bases aligning to TRBD1. The CDR3 covers 17 residues. Germline V gene lookup returns CDR1 SGHVS and CDR2 FQNEAQ. The V gene end was trimmed by 3 bases and the J gene end by 0 bases; junction bases not matched to a gene: 10. The CDR3 DNA sequence: TGTGCCAGCAGCTTGAGAGGTGCGACAGGGATGAACACTGAAGCTTTCTTT. As protein: CASSLRGATGMNTEAFF.

The V gene is TRBV5-1, the J gene TRBJ1-1, with a possible D match to TRBD1 (5 bases). The V gene's germline CDR1 is SGHRS and CDR2 YFSETQ. The CDR3 spans 15 residues. With 3 bases removed from V and 0 bases from J, the gap between germline ends came to 12 bases. The DNA for the CDR3 is TGCGCCAGCAGCTCCGCCCAGGGAATGAACACTGAAGCTTTCTTT. Translated, it gives CASSSAQGMNTEAFF.

The chain joins TRBV28 to TRBJ2-1, with TRBD2 identical over 10 bases. This CDR3 region has 16 residues. With V trimmed by 6 bases and J by 1 base, 6 bases remained unmatched. Per the germline V gene, CDR1 is MDHEN and CDR2 is SYDVKM. This CDR3 is CASRLRGLASYNEQFF. CDR3 bases: TGTGCCAGCAGGCTAAGGGGACTAGCGTCCTACAATGAGCAGTTCTTC.

The chain recombines TRBV6-1 with TRBJ1-5; possible D gene TRBD1, 6 bases. Germline-derived CDR1 and CDR2 are MNHNS and SASEGT. CDR3 length: 13 residues. Trimming stripped 8 bases from V and 10 bases from J, with 18 bases between. The CDR3, as DNA: TGTGCCAGCTGTGCGGAGAGGGGGTCACCCCAGCATTTT. Encoded protein: CASCAERGSPQHF.

The chain employs TRBV6-5 and TRBJ1-5, with 10 bases aligning to TRBD1. CDR3 length equals 15 residues. Trimming took 5 bases from V and 6 from J; bases not matched to a gene: 7. Germline V gene lookup returns CDR1 MNHEY and CDR2 SVGAGI. The CDR3 region is CASSNRQGAGQPQHF. The CDR3 DNA reads TGTGCCAGCAGTAACCGACAGGGGGCAGGTCAGCCCCAGCATTTT.

This clone showed up just a few times. The chain has TRBV19 and TRBJ1-5, with D unclear. Germline CDR1 is LNHDA and CDR2 is SQIVND (reference sequence). The CDR3 is 15 residues long. The V end was cut by 7 bases, the J end by 3 bases, with 16 bases between. The CDR3 DNA follows: TGTGCCAGTACCGCCCCGCGAGGAGACAATCAGCCCCAGCATTTT. It codes for CASTAPRGDNQPQHF.

The V gene is TRBV28, the J gene TRBJ2-7, with 7 bases that match TRBD2. CDR1 and CDR2 from the germline V gene are MDHEN and SYDVKM. The trim removed 2 bases at V and 3 bases at J, leaving 7 bases unmatched. The CDR3 covers 15 residues. As DNA, the CDR3 is TGTGCCAGCAGTTTACCCCCCGGGACTAACTACGAGCAGTACTTC. Its protein is CASSLPPGTNYEQYF.

The chain recombines TRBV19 with TRBJ2-3; possible D gene TRBD2, 6 bases. The germline gives CDR1 LNHDA, CDR2 SQIVND (reference sequence). The V and J ends lost 11 bases and 0 bases respectively, with 15 bases between them. This CDR3 region has 14 residues. Here the CDR3 reads CASRGGVSTDTQYF. CDR3 DNA: TGTGCCTCGAGGGGAGGAGTAAGCACAGATACGCAGTATTTT. The whole variable domain, remainder taken from reference TRBV19 and TRBJ2-3, is DGGITQSPKYLFRKEGQNVTLSCEQNLNHDAMYWYRQDPGQGLRLIYYSQIVNDFQKGDIAEGYSVSREKKESFPLTVTSAQKNPTAFYLCASRGGVSTDTQYFGPGTRLTVL.

The CDR3 region is CASITSRGRPQHF. CDR3 nucleotide sequence: TGTGCCAGCATTACCTCGAGAGGGAGGCCCCAGCATTTT. The chain carries TRBV6-1 and TRBJ1-5; D unresolved. The germline V gene encodes CDR1 MNHNS and CDR2 SASEGT. CDR3 length: 13 amino acids. V was trimmed by 7 bases and J by 9 bases, leaving 16 bases between them.

This clone was observed once. The CDR3 is CASSPQGIYEQYF. CDR3 DNA sequence: TGTGCCAGTAGCCCCCAGGGGATCTACGAGCAGTACTTC. The V and J genes are TRBV19 and TRBJ2-7, with D possibly matching TRBD1 (6 bases). Germline CDR1 LNHDA, CDR2 SQIVND (reference sequence). Trimming shortened V by 6 bases and J by 3 bases, and 12 bases separated the two germline ends. CDR3 size: 13 residues. The full variable domain, rest sourced from reference TRBV19 and TRBJ2-7, is DGGITQSPKYLFRKEGQNVTLSCEQNLNHDAMYWYRQDPGQGLRLIYYSQIVNDFQKGDIAEGYSVSREKKESFPLTVTSAQKNPTAFYLCASSPQGIYEQYFGPGTRLTVT.

This chain uses TRBV7-6 with TRBJ2-1; 10 bases agree with TRBD1. The CDR3 length is 16 residues. With 7 bases clipped from V and 9 bases from J, the junction kept 15 bases outside the gene matches. Germline assignment: CDR1 SGHVS and CDR2 FNYEAQ. For the CDR3, the DNA is TGTGCCAGCACCTCAAACCCGGGACAGGGGAGAAGTGAGCAGTTCTTC. Amino acid sequence: CASTSNPGQGRSEQFF. The whole variable domain, remainder taken from reference TRBV7-6 and TRBJ2-1, is GAGVSQSPRYKVTKRGQDVALRCDPISGHVSLYWYRQALGQGPEFLTYFNYEAQQDKSGLPNDRFSAERPEGSISTLTIQRTEQRDSAMYRCASTSNPGQGRSEQFFGPGTRLTVL.

This sequence joins TRBV19 and TRBJ2-2, with D possibly being TRBD1 (6 bases). V shed 2 bases and J shed 1 base, with 8 bases lying between them. Germline V gives CDR1 LNHDA, CDR2 SQIVND (reference sequence). This CDR3 contains 15 residues. This CDR3 reads CASSIPGVNTGELFF. CDR3 sequence (DNA): TGTGCCAGTAGTATACCAGGGGTGAACACCGGGGAGCTGTTTTTT.

J is TRBJ1-5 and V is TRBV6-5; D not certain. V dropped 5 bases and J dropped 0 bases, with 8 bases sitting between them. Germline V gene data show CDR1 as MNHEY and CDR2 as SVGAGI. The CDR3 sequence is 14 residues long. For the CDR3, the DNA is TGTGCCAGCAGTACCCCAGGTAGCAATCAGCCCCAGCATTTT. Encoded protein: CASSTPGSNQPQHF.

The gene calls are TRBV9 and TRBJ1-2; 8 bases are a match to TRBD1. The CDR3 is 12 residues long. In germline, CDR1 is SGDLS, CDR2 YYNGEE. V was clipped by 4 bases and J by 8 bases; unmatched bases: 4. CDR3 nucleotide sequence: TGTGCCAGCAGCCGTACAGGGGGAGGCTACACCTTC. Translating it yields CASSRTGGGYTF. The full variable domain, rest sourced from reference TRBV9 and TRBJ1-2, is DSGVTQTPKHLITATGQRVTLRCSPRSGDLSVYWYQQSLDQGLQFLIQYYNGEERAKGNILERFSAQQFPDLHSELNLSSLELGDSALYFCASSRTGGGYTFGSGTRLTVV.

In this sample, this clone turned up a few times. In nucleotides, the CDR3 is TGTGCCACCAGCATCCCCTCGGAGATGCCGAATTCACCCCTCCACTTT. Protein: CATSIPSEMPNSPLHF. The chain employs TRBV15 and TRBJ1-6, with D uncertain. The CDR3 covers 16 residues. Germline V lookup: CDR1 LNHNV, CDR2 YYDKDF (reference sequence). V gave up 4 bases and J gave up 7 bases, with 17 bases separating them. The whole variable domain, filled in from reference TRBV15 and TRBJ1-6, reads DAMVIQNPRYQVTQFGKPVTLSCSQTLNHNVMYWYQQKSSQAPKLLFHYYDKDFNNEADTPDNFQSRRPNTSFCFLDIRSPGLGDTAMYLCATSIPSEMPNSPLHFGNGTRLTVT.

This clone was counted a single time. The rearrangement links TRBV6-6 to TRBJ1-5; D is perhaps TRBD1 (6 bases). V lost 0 bases to trimming and J lost 5 bases, with 8 bases between them. This CDR3 has 14 residues. Germline CDR1 MNHNY, CDR2 SVGAGI (reference sequence). The CDR3 sequence: CASSYSQGYQPQHF. The CDR3 coding sequence is TGTGCCAGCAGTTACTCGCAGGGGTATCAGCCCCAGCATTTT.

The chain couples TRBV19 to TRBJ2-1; TRBD1 matches at 11 bases. Germline V gene lookup returns CDR1 LNHDA and CDR2 SQIVND (reference sequence). Germline trimming cut 7 bases from V and 3 bases from J; bases unmatched to any gene: 8. CDR3 length: 16 residues. The DNA for the CDR3 is TGTGCCAGTAATCAGGCCGGGACAGGGGGCTACAATGAGCAGTTCTTC. Residues: CASNQAGTGGYNEQFF.

A few counts support this clone. Germline and junction disagree at one end, which may indicate a read error. The rearrangement uses TRBV7-7 and TRBJ2-7, with D possibly being TRBD2 (6 bases). The germline CDR1 and CDR2 sequences are SSHAT and FNYEAQ (reference sequence). This CDR3 has 15 amino acids. The CDR3 sequence: CASSVHLGREAEQYF. Here the CDR3 DNA reads TGTGCTAGCAGCGTCCATTTGGGCAGGGAGGCCGAGCAGTACTTC.

This clone was detected only once. One end of the junction varies from germline; a read error may be responsible. Other DNA sequences in this sample translate to the same CDR3. The chain is built from TRBV11-2 and TRBJ1-2, with 7 bases aligning to TRBD1. This CDR3 spans 17 amino acids. Germline V gene sequence: CDR1 SGHAT, CDR2 FQNNGV. The CDR3 sequence is CASSLGQGGTLGYGYTF. In DNA, the CDR3 is TGTGCCAGTAGCTTGGGTCAGGGGGGTACGTTAGGATATGGCTACACCTTC. Full variable domain (rest looked up from reference TRBV11-2 and TRBJ1-2): EAGVAQSPRYKIIEKRQSVAFWCNPISGHATLYWYQQILGQGPKLLIQFQNNGVVDDSQLPKDRFSAERLKGVDSTLKIQPAKLEDSAVYLCASSLGQGGTLGYGYTFGSGTRLTVV.